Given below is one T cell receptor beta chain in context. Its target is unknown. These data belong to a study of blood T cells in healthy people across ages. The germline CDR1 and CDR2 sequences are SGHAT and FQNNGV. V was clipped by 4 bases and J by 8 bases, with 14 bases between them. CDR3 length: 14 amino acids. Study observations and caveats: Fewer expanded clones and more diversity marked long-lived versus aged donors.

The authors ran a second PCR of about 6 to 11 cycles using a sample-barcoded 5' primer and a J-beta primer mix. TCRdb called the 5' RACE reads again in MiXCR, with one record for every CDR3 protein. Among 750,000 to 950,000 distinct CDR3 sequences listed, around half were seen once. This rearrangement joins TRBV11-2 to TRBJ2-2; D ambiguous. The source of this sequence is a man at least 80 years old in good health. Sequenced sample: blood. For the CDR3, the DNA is TGTGCCAGCAGCTCCCCGGCCTCCGCTGGGGAGCTGTTTTTT. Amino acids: CASSSPASAGELFF.